These 18 T cell receptor beta chains were sequenced from one sample in a study of T cells in women clearing cervical HPV infection. TCRdb keeps only in-frame clones here, not all; method: immunoSEQ multiplex PCR. Its table records approximately 39,000 clones. The sequenced material came from blood buffy coat. The receptors were sampled from a woman between 18 and 70 years old with a cervical HPV16 infection that either progressed to CIN3+ or cleared (not recorded which).

Concerning this clone itself: Sequencing ends 3 residues short of the CDR3 end; the germline J gene provides the rest. This chain connects TRBV5-1 to TRBJ2-2; TRBD1 matches 9 bases. The ends lost 3 bases at V and 7 bases at J; junction bases unmatched: 7. Germline V gene lookup returns CDR1 SGHRS and CDR2 YFSETQ. CDR3 length equals 15 residues. CDR3 DNA, as far as it was read: TGCGCCAGCAGCTGGGGGACAGGGACGTTCGGGGAG. This gives the protein CASSWGTGTFGE. The complete CDR3 protein is CASSWGTGTFGELFF.

A word on this clone: Read sequence stops 3 residues before the CDR3 end, and the germline J gene provides the missing end. V is TRBV30 and J is TRBJ1-1, with TRBD1 identical over 7 bases. The V gene end was trimmed by 3 bases and the J gene end by 6 bases; junction bases not matched to a gene: 16. The CDR3 spans 16 residues. Germline-derived CDR1 and CDR2 are GTSNPN and SVGIG (reference sequence). The CDR3 is CAWRNPPGTASSEAFF. The sequenced part of the CDR3 DNA is TGTGCCTGGAGGAATCCTCCCGGGACAGCTAGTTCTGAA.

With respect to this clone: The read terminates 3 residues ahead of where the CDR3 ends, so the germline J gene completes it. The J gene is TRBJ1-2, the V gene TRBV29-1, with D tentatively TRBD1 (6 bases). This CDR3 has 13 residues. Trimming pared 1 base from V and 4 bases from J, leaving 10 bases between. The germline V gene encodes CDR1 SQVTM and CDR2 ANQGSEA. The sequenced CDR3 bases are TGCAGCGTTGAAGGGGGGCTTACCTATGGC. It is translated as CSVEGGLTYG. The entire CDR3 is CSVEGGLTYGYTF.

Comments on this clone: The observed sequence ends 3 residues before the CDR3 terminus, with the missing tail filled in from the germline J gene. The chain is built from TRBV30 and TRBJ1-2, with 8 bases that match TRBD1. V was pared by 7 bases and J by 7 bases, with 8 bases of the junction left unmatched. Germline CDR1 and CDR2: GTSNPN and SVGIG (reference sequence). This CDR3 is built from 12 residues. CDR3 loop: CAYRTGISGYTF. CDR3 bases read: TGTGCCTACCGGACAGGGATCTCTGGC. The variable domain in full, completed from reference TRBV30 and TRBJ1-2, reads SQTIHQWPATLVQPVGSPLSLECTVEGTSNPNLYWYRQAAGRGLQLLFYSVGIGQISSEVPQNLSASRPQDRQFILSSKKLLLSDSGFYLCAYRTGISGYTFGSGTRLTVV.

As for this clone: The missing CDR3 end, 3 residues past where the read stops, is filled in from the germline J gene. This sequence joins TRBV4-2 and TRBJ1-1, with 7 bases matching TRBD1. The CDR3 is 15 residues long. V was clipped by 3 bases and J by 1 base; unmatched bases: 5. CDR1 LGHNA and CDR2 YNFKEQ come from the germline V gene. Here the CDR3 reads CASSQEGARNTEAFF. Partial CDR3 DNA: TGTGCCAGCAGCCAGGAGGGGGCGCGGAACACTGAA.

Points on this clone: The DNA ends 3 residues before the CDR3 does, and the rest of the CDR3 is filled in from the germline J gene. The chain couples TRBV3-1 (or the pseudogene TRBV3-2) to TRBJ2-3; TRBD2 matches at 9 bases. V trimming: 6 bases; J trimming: 4 bases; junction bases outside the gene matches: 5. From germline, CDR1 is LGHDT and CDR2 YNNKEL (reference sequence). This CDR3 region has 14 residues. CDR3 bases read: TGTGCCAGCAGTCTTAGCGGGAGAGCAGATACG. This gives the protein CASSLSGRADT. The whole CDR3 reads CASSLSGRADTQYF.

Worth noting for this clone: The read stops 3 residues short of the end of the CDR3; the missing end is completed from the germline J gene. The chain is built from TRBV2 and TRBJ1-1; D is perhaps TRBD1 (5 bases). V was pared by 6 bases and J by 1 base, with 9 bases between. Germline assignment: CDR1 SNHLY and CDR2 FYNNEI. The length of the CDR3 is 13 residues. The covered CDR3 bases are TGTGCCAGCAGAGACCAGGGGAACACTGAA. It encodes CASRDQGNTE. The CDR3, in full, reads CASRDQGNTEAFF.

As to this clone: With the read ending 3 residues before the CDR3 end, the germline J gene is used to fill in that end. The chain has TRBV4-1 and TRBJ2-3, with 9 bases identical to TRBD2. Looked up from germline, CDR1 is MGHRA and CDR2 is YSYEKL. V was pared by 7 bases and J by 6 bases, with 14 bases of the junction left unmatched. The CDR3 covers 16 residues. The chain's CDR3 is CASNDLLRRGGDTQYF. Partial CDR3 DNA: TGCGCCAGCAACGACCTTCTCCGGCGGGGGGGGGATACG.

Of note for this clone: The read terminates 3 residues ahead of where the CDR3 ends, so the germline J gene completes it. V usage is TRBV28 and J usage is TRBJ1-4, with a tentative D call TRBD1 (6 bases). Trimming cost V 6 bases and J 4 bases, with 15 bases left between them. Germline lookup yields CDR1 MDHEN and CDR2 SYDVKM. The CDR3 has 15 amino acids. CDR3 sequence reads: CASSGSGAYNEKLFF. CDR3 DNA, as far as it was read: TGTGCCAGCAGCGGATCAGGGGCTTATAATGAAAAA.

Note on this clone: The CDR3 goes on 3 residues after the read ends, and that part is filled in from the germline J gene. The chain carries TRBV18 and TRBJ1-3; D is uncertain. There are 15 residues in the CDR3. Looked up from germline, CDR1 is KGHSH and CDR2 is LQKENI. Trimming cost V 5 bases and J 4 bases, with 15 bases left between them. The sequenced CDR3 bases are TGTGCCAGCTCAATGTCAAAGGGTTCCGGAAACACC. It yields the protein CASSMSKGSGNT. The entire CDR3 sequence reads CASSMSKGSGNTIYF.

The sequenced part of the CDR3 DNA is TGCAGCGTTGTGACTAGGGGAGTCTCTCCATCATACAATGAG. As protein: CSVVTRGVSPSYNE. From start to end, the CDR3 is CSVVTRGVSPSYNEQFF. The genes are TRBV29-1 and TRBJ2-1; maybe TRBD2 (6 bases). With the read ending 3 residues before the CDR3 end, the germline J gene is used to fill in that end. The CDR3 is made up of 17 amino acids. Germline values: CDR1 SQVTM, CDR2 ANQGSEA. V dropped 4 bases and J dropped 4 bases, with 23 bases sitting between them.

To note about this clone: The read comes to an end 3 residues before the CDR3 does, leaving the germline J gene to fill in the end. The rearrangement links TRBV10-3 to TRBJ2-3; 10 bases are shared with TRBD2. The CDR3 consists of 15 residues. V trimming: 5 bases; J trimming: 0 bases; junction bases outside the gene matches: 2. CDR1 and CDR2 (germline): ENHRY, SYGVKD. The sequenced part of the CDR3 DNA is TGTGCCATCAGTCCGACTAGCGGGAGCACAGATACG. Translation gives CAISPTSGSTDT. The full CDR3 sequence reads CAISPTSGSTDTQYF.

CDR3 region: CASSGRQRSFGDTQYF. The covered CDR3 bases are TGTGCCAGCAGTGGTCGACAGAGGTCTTTCGGAGATACG. The chain combines TRBV6-1 with TRBJ2-3, with D possibly matching TRBD1 (5 bases). The read is 3 residues too short to cover the CDR3 end, so that end is filled in from the germline J gene. The CDR3 sequence is 16 residues long. Germline CDR1 is MNHNS and CDR2 is SASEGT. Deletions cut 4 bases from V and 5 bases from J, with 19 bases between.

Concerning this clone: Read data end 3 residues before the CDR3 end; the end is taken from the germline J gene. The J gene is TRBJ1-5, the V gene TRBV18; no firm D call. The CDR3 contains 14 residues. Germline CDR1 and CDR2: KGHSH and LQKENI. V lost 4 bases and J lost 0, with 7 bases in between. CDR3 amino acids: CASSQGISNQPQHF. The part of the CDR3 DNA that was read is TGTGCCAGCTCACAGGGTATTAGCAATCAGCCC.

On this clone: The CDR3 end falls 3 residues outside the read, so it is completed with the germline J gene. The gene calls are TRBV30 and TRBJ1-3; D possibly corresponds to TRBD1 (5 bases). This CDR3 has 14 amino acids. Deletions cut 0 bases from V and 9 bases from J, with 15 bases between. Germline lookup yields CDR1 GTSNPN and CDR2 SVGIG (reference sequence). This chain's CDR3 is CAWSVDYLQGTIYF. The part of the CDR3 DNA that was read is TGTGCCTGGAGTGTAGATTACCTTCAGGGCACC.

In the case of this clone: The sequenced fragment ends 3 residues before the CDR3 boundary, so the rest is inferred from the germline J gene. The rearrangement uses TRBV20-1 and TRBJ2-7; D remains ambiguous. CDR3 size: 13 residues. CDR1 is DFQATT, CDR2 SNEGSKA, per germline (reference sequence). Deletions cut 3 bases from V and 4 bases from J, with 13 bases between. The CDR3 sequence is CSARGTAGYEQYF. The sequenced part of the CDR3 DNA is TGCAGTGCTAGGGGCACCGCAGGATACGAG.

A note on this clone: The read is 3 residues too short to cover the CDR3 end, so that end is filled in from the germline J gene. V is TRBV6-2 or TRBV6-3 and J is TRBJ2-1; tentative D call: TRBD2 (5 bases). The CDR3 loop spans 13 amino acids. V dropped 5 bases and J dropped 8 bases, with 13 bases sitting between them. Germline CDR1 and CDR2: MNHEY and SVGEGT. The CDR3 sequence: CASSPRALDEQFF. CDR3 bases read: TGTGCCAGCAGTCCGAGGGCCTTGGATGAG.

On this clone: The DNA ends 3 residues before the CDR3 does, and the rest of the CDR3 is filled in from the germline J gene. The chain recombines TRBV10-3 with TRBJ2-7; TRBD2 matches at 8 bases. The germline V gene has CDR1 ENHRY and CDR2 SYGVKD. The CDR3 is 12 amino acids. V was pared by 10 bases and J by 0 bases, with 2 bases of the junction left unmatched. CDR3 protein: CATGGGSYEQYF. The sequenced part of the CDR3 DNA is TGTGCCACGGGGGGGGGCTCCTACGAG.